Listed here are 10 T cell receptor beta chains from one sample, sequenced in a study of CXCR3-negative and CXCR3-positive naive CD8 T cells. The study, taken as a whole, reports: When CXCR3-positive naive cells were set against CXCR3-negative naive cells, the former had more hydrophobic TRB CDR3s.

Preparation of TRB cDNA libraries relied on 5' RACE carrying UMI labels. No DNA is given; TCRdb re-called the 5' RACE reads and lists each CDR3 protein once. The table for this sample gives some 150,000 distinct CDR3 sequences. The antigens for these receptors are not known. The sample comprised naive CXCR3+ CD8+ T cells from blood. As for subset: CD45RO-CCR7+CD27+CD95- naive CD8+ T cells expressing CXCR3 (TNR3+). The source of these receptors is a human donor in good health. Some clones in this sample may be carry-over from other donors' samples.

The V gene is TRBV21-1, the J gene TRBJ1-2. TRBV21-1 is listed as a pseudogene. The CDR3 spans 16 residues. CDR3 protein: CASSRPEVGLLYGYTF.

The chain recombines TRBV28 with TRBJ2-7; TCRdb's assignment of TRBD2 cannot be checked, as there is no DNA. CDR1 is MDHEN and CDR2 is SYDVKM in the germline V gene. This CDR3 has 16 residues. The chain's CDR3 is CASSPLWASQHYKQYF. Filled out from reference TRBV28 and TRBJ2-7, the complete variable domain reads DVKVTQSSRYLVKRTGEKVFLECVQDMDHENMFWYRQDPGLGLRLIYFSYDVKMKEKGDIPEGYSVSREKKERFSLILESASTNQTSMYLCASSPLWASQHYKQYFGPGTRLTVT.

The V and J genes are TRBV5-1 and TRBJ1-3; as DNA is missing, the TRBD1 call by TCRdb cannot be tested. This CDR3 contains 20 residues. Per germline, CDR1 SGHRS and CDR2 YFSETQ. CDR3 sequence: CASSLGRGLGPIYSGNTIYF.

The chain employs TRBV19 and TRBJ2-7; the TCRdb D gene call, TRBD1, has no DNA to confirm it. This CDR3 has 13 residues. Germline V lookup: CDR1 LNHDA, CDR2 SQIVND (reference sequence). CDR3 in amino acids: CASSISQGYEQYF.

The chain joins TRBV5-5 to TRBJ2-7; TCRdb returns TRBD2, unconfirmable since there is no DNA. This CDR3 contains 15 residues. The V gene's germline CDR1 is SGHKS and CDR2 YYEKEE (reference sequence). The CDR3 sequence: CASSLGRDIAYEQYF.

The V and J genes are TRBV20-1 and TRBJ2-7; the TCRdb D gene call, TRBD2, has no DNA to confirm it. The germline V gene has CDR1 DFQATT and CDR2 SNEGSKA (reference sequence). This CDR3 has 16 amino acids. CDR3 loop: CSAREEPGLAGYEQYF.

This rearrangement joins TRBV4-1 to TRBJ1-4; TCRdb calls TRBD1, which cannot be checked without DNA. The CDR3 is 17 amino acids. Germline V gene data show CDR1 as MGHRA and CDR2 as YSYEKL. The CDR3 protein is CASSPLGTGGEGEKLFF.

The genes are TRBV12-3 or TRBV12-4 and TRBJ2-1; with no DNA, the TCRdb D assignment of TRBD1 cannot be verified. This CDR3 spans 15 amino acids. CDR3 region: CASSLPGSPYNEQFF.

CDR3 region: CSVVKMYEQYF. The chain employs TRBV29-1 and TRBJ2-7. CDR3 size: 11 residues. Germline loops: CDR1 SQVTM, CDR2 ANQGSEA.

The V and J genes are TRBV12-3 or TRBV12-4 and TRBJ2-1; TCRdb lists TRBD1, though no DNA is available to test this call. This CDR3 has 15 amino acids. The CDR3 sequence is CASSFSPPHANEQFF.